This TCR beta chain was sequenced for a study of T-cell reconstitution after alpha-beta-depleted transplantation in children. This clonotype was seen a few times. Its antigen is unidentified. This sample's TCRbeta library carried unique molecular identifier barcodes. TCRdb re-called the PCR reads through MiXCR, storing one row per CDR3 protein. The data hold around 800,000 distinct CDR3 sequences, with 15% to 20% observed a single time. Study-wide points: Recipient T cells and thymic progenitors that survived gave rise to the high TCRbeta diversity observed at day 60 in some patients. T-cell numbers and diversity one year post-transplant derived largely from freshly generated T cells. There were reportedly several hundred expanded graft clones from which alpha-beta T cells came about two months after transplant.

The sample in question was PBMCs, mostly from graft donor cells, obtained 360 days after TCRalphabeta/CD19-depleted stem cell transplant. The source is a male patient younger than 18 who had a stem cell transplant for acute lymphoblastic leukemia, so the T cells may come from the graft donor.

The DNA of the CDR3 is TGTGCCAGCAGTTTATGGGCGCCGAGCTCCTACAATGAGCAGTTCTTC. The encoded protein is CASSLWAPSSYNEQFF. V usage is TRBV12-3 or TRBV12-4 and J usage is TRBJ2-1; no clear D gene. The CDR3 extends over 16 amino acids. Between the trimmed V and J ends, which lost 2 bases and 0 bases, there was a span of 11 bases.